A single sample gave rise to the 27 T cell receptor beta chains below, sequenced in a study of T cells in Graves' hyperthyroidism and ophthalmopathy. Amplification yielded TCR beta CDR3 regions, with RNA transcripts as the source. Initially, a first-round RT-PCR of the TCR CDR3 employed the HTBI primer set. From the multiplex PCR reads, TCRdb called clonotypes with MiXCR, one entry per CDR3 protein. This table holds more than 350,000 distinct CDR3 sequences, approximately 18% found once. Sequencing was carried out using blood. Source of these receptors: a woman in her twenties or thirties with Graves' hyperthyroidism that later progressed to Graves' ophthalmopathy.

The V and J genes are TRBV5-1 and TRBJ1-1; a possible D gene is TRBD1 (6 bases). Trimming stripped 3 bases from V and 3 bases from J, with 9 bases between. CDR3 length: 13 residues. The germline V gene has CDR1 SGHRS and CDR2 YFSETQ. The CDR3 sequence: CASSYRADTEAFF. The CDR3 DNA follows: TGCGCCAGCAGCTACAGGGCTGACACTGAAGCTTTCTTT.

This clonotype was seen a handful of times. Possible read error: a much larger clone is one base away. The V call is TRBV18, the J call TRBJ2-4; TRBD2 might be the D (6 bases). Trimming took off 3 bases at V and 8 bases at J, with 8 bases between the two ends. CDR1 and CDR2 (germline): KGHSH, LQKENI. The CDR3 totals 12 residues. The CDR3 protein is CASSPGEDIQYF. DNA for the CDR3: TGTGCCAGCTCACCGGGGGAGGACATTCAGTACTTC.

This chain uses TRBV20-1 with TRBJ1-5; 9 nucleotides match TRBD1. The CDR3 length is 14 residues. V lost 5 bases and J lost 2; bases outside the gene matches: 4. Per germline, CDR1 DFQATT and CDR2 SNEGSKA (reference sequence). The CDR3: CSAWDRAGNQPQHF. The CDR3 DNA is TGCAGTGCTTGGGACAGGGCAGGCAATCAGCCCCAGCATTTT.

The CDR3 bases are TGCGCCAGCAGCCAAGAACCGGGACGTGATTCTCGGTACTTC. Its protein product is CASSQEPGRDSRYF. V is TRBV4-1 and J is TRBJ2-5; D may correspond to TRBD1 or TRBD2 (5 bases each). The CDR3 has 14 residues. Between the trimmed V and J ends, which lost 0 bases and 13 bases, there was a span of 18 bases. In germline, CDR1 is MGHRA, CDR2 YSYEKL.

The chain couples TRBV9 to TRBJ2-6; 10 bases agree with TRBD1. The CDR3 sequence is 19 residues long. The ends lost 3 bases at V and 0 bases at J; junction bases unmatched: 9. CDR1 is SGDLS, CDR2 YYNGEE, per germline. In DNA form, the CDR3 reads TGTGCCAGCAGCGCCAGCGACAGGGGGCGTCACTCTGGGGCCAACGTCCTGACTTTC. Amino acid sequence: CASSASDRGRHSGANVLTF.

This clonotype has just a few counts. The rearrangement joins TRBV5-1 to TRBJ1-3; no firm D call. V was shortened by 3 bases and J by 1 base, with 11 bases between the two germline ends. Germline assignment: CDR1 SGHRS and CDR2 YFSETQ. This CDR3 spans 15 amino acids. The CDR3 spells CASSWTAGSGNTIYF. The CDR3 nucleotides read TGCGCCAGCAGCTGGACGGCGGGTTCTGGAAACACCATATATTTT.

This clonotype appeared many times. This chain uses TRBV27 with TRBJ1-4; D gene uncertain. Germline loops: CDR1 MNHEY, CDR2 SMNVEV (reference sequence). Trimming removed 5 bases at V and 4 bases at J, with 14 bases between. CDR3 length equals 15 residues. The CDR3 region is CASSALGQINEKLFF. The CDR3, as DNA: TGTGCCAGCAGTGCCTTAGGGCAGATTAATGAAAAACTGTTTTTT. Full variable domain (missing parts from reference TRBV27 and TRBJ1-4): EAQVTQNPRYLITVTGKKLTVTCSQNMNHEYMSWYRQDPGLGLRQIYYSMNVEVTDKGDVPEGYKVSRKEKRNFPLILESPSPNQTSLYFCASSALGQINEKLFFGSGTQLSVL.

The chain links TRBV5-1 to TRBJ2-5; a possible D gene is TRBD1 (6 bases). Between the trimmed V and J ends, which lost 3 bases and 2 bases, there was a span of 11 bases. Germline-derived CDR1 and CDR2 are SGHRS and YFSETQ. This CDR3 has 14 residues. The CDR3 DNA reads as TGCGCCAGCAGCTCCGGGACACAACAAGAGACCCAGTACTTC. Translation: CASSSGTQQETQYF.

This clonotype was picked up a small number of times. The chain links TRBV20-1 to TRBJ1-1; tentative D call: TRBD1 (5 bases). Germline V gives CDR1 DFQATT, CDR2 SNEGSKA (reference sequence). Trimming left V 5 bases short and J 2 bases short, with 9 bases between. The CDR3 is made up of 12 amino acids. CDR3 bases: TGCAGTGCTGAGGGACCCAACACTGAAGCTTTCTTT. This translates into CSAEGPNTEAFF.

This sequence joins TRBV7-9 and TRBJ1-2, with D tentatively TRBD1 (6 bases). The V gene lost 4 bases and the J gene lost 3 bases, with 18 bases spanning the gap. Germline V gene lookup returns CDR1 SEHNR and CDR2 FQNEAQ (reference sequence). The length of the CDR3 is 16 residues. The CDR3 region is CASSSSTEGGYYGYTF. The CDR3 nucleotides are TGTGCCAGCAGCTCCTCGACAGAGGGGGGCTACTATGGCTACACCTTC. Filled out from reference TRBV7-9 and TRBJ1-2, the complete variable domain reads DTGVSQNPRHKITKRGQNVTFRCDPISEHNRLYWYRQTLGQGPEFLTYFQNEAQLEKSRLLSDRFSAERPKGSFSTLEIQRTEQGDSAMYLCASSSSTEGGYYGYTFGSGTRLTVV.

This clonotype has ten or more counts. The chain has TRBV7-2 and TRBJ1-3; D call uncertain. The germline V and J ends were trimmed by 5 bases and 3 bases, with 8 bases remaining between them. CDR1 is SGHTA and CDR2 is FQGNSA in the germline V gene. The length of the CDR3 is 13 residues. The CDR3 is CASSTSNGNTIYF. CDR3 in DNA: TGTGCCAGCAGCACAAGCAATGGAAACACCATATATTTT.

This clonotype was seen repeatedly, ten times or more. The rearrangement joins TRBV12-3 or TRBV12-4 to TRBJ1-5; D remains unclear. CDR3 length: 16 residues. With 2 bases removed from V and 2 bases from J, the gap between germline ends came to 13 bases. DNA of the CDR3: TGTGCCAGCAGTTTATCCCCCGGGAGTGGCAATCAGCCCCAGCATTTT. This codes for CASSLSPGSGNQPQHF.

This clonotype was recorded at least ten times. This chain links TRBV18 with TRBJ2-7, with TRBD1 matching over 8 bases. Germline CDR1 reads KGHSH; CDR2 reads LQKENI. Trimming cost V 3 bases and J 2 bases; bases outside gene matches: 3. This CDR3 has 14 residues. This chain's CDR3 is CASSPGQATYEQYF. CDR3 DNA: TGTGCCAGCTCACCGGGACAGGCTACCTACGAGCAGTACTTC.

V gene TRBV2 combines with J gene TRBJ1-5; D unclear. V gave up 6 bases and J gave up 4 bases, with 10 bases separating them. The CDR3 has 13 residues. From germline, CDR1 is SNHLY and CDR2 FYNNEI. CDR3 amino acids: CASRAGENQPQHF. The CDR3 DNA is TGTGCCAGCAGAGCTGGCGAGAATCAGCCCCAGCATTTT.

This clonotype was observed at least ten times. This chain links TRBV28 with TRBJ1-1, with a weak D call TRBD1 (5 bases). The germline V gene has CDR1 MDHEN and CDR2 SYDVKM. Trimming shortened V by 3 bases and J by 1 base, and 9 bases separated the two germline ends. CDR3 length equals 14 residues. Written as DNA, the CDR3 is TGTGCCAGCAGTTTTAGGGGAGAGAACACTGAAGCTTTCTTT. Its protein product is CASSFRGENTEAFF.

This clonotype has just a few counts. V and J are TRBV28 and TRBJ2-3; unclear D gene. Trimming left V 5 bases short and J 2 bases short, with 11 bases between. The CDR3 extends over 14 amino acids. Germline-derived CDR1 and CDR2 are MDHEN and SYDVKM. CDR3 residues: CASSPMAYTDTQYF. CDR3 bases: TGTGCCAGCAGTCCCATGGCTTACACAGATACGCAGTATTTT.

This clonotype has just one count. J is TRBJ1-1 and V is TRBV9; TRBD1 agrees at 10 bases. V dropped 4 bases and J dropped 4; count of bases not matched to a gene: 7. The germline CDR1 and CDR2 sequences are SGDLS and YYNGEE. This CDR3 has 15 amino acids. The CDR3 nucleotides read TGTGCCAGCAGCCCACCGGGACAGGGGAGCACTGAAGCTTTCTTT. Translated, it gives CASSPPGQGSTEAFF.

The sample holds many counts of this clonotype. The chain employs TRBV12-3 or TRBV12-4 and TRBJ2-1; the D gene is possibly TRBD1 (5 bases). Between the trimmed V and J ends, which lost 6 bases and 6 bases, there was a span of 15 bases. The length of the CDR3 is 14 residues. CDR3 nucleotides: TGTGCCAGCAGCCCGTTAGGGGCGGTCAATGAGCAGTTCTTC. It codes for CASSPLGAVNEQFF.

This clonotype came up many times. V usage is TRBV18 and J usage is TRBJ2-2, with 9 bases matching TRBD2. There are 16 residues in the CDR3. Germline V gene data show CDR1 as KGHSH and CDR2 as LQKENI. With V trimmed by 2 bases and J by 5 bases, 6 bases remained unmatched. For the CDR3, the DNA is TGTGCCAGCTCACCATCGCGGGAGGGCCGGACCGGGGAGCTGTTTTTT. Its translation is CASSPSREGRTGELFF.

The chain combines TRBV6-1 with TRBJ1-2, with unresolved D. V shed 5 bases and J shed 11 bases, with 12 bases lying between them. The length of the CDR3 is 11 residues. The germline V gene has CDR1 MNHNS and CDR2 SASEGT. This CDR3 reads CASSLFGEYTF. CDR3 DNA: TGTGCCAGCAGTTTATTCGGGGAATACACCTTC.

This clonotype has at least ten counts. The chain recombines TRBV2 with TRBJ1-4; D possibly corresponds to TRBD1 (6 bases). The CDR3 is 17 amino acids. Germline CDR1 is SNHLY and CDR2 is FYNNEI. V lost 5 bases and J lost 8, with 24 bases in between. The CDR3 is CASSFRTSGVDGEKLFF. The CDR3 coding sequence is TGTGCCAGCAGTTTCCGAACTTCAGGGGTCGATGGGGAAAAACTGTTTTTT.

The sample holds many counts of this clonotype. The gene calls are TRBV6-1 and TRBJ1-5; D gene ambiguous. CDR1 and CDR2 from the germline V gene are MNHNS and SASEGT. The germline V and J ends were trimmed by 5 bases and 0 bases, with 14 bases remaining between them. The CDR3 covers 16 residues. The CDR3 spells CASSSRGVDSNQPQHF. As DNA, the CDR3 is TGTGCCAGCAGTTCCCGTGGGGTGGATAGCAATCAGCCCCAGCATTTT.

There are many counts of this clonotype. For the CDR3, the DNA is TGCGCCAGCAGCCAAGATGGGCAGACACGTGAGACCCAGTACTTC. It encodes CASSQDGQTRETQYF. The rearrangement links TRBV4-1 to TRBJ2-5; D remains ambiguous. The CDR3 runs 15 residues. Trimming removed 0 bases from V and 5 bases from J, with 13 bases in between. The germline V gene has CDR1 MGHRA and CDR2 YSYEKL.

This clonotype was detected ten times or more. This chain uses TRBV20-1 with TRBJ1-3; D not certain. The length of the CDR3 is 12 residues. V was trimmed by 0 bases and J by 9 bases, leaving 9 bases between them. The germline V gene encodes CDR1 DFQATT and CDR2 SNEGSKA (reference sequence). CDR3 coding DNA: TGCAGTGCTAGAGATAATTCTGCCACCATATATTTT. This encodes CSARDNSATIYF.

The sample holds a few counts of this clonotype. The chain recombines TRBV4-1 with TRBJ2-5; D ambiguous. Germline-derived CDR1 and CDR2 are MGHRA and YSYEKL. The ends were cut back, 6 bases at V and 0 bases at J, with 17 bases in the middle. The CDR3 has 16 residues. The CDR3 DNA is TGCGCCAGCAGTCCTACTCTACAGCGATACCAAGAGACCCAGTACTTC. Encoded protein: CASSPTLQRYQETQYF.

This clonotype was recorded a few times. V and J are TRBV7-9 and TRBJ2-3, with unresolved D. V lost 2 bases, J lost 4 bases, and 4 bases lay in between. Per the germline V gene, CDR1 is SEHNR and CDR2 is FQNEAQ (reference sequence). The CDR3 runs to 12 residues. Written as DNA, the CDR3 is TGTGCCAGCAGCTTACGGTCAGATACGCAGTATTTT. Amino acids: CASSLRSDTQYF.

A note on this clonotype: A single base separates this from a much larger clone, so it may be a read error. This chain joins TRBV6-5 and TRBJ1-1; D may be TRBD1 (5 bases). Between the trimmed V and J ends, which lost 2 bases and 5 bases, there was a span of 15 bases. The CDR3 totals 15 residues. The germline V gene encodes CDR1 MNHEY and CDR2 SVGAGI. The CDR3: CASSYPLRGETEAFF. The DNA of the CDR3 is TGTGCCAGCAGTTACCCGCTAAGGGGAGAAACTGAAGCTTTCTTT.